This T cell receptor (beta chain) appears in the sequencing data of a study of T cell responses to AZD1222 COVID-19 vaccine (dated by TCRdb to the early 2020s). For the study in its entirety: AZD1222 recipients given second doses at about 4 weeks or at about 12 weeks were pooled, since spike-specific TCR depth and breadth were not found to differ between the two schedules. TCR sequencing was performed for 230 to 250 trial participants, of whom about 210 were given two doses of AZD1222 and 26 were given two doses of MenACWY control vaccine. Trial participants were enrolled by age into subgroups of 18-55, 56-69 and 70-plus years, and 148, 28 and 57 TCR-sequenced participants, respectively, were included in these subgroups.

The research as a whole found: The 56-69-year group was small, and its depth increase did not reach significance, likely because of low power. After two AZD1222 doses, spike-specific TCR breadth and depth were significantly higher than at day 0 and than in MenACWY recipients. The whole spike protein was spanned by vaccine-associated CD4 TCRs, and dominant responses were seen in regions 160-218 and 743-854. Only five to seven AZD1222 recipients were SARS-CoV-2 seropositive at baseline, limiting conclusions about previously exposed vaccinees. No day 14 peak-response samples were available, so repertoires were characterized only after the peak T cell response. Participants were mostly white British, with more females than males. The authors suggested clonal diversity may have been underestimated. Reportedly, close to half of the unique spike-specific TCRs recognized epitopes lying outside the regions that are mutated in the B.1.351 and B.1.1.7 variants.

The sample's time point label is to be understood as: baseline before first vaccination. Vaccinee samples were obtained from the UK trials COV001 and COV002, which included a single-blind randomized controlled phase 2/3 trial of AZD1222 (ChAdOx1 nCoV-19) in healthy adults. For TCRbeta chain sequencing, PBMC samples were collected from trial participants at day 0 and at day 28 after the second dose. From the cysteine through the phenylalanine, the CDR3 covers 15 amino acids. Only CDR3 DNA remains: 45 bases, in frame from the first base. CDR1 and CDR2, looked up from the germline V gene, are SGDLS and YYNGEE. Relative to germline, V is 5 bases shorter and J is 0 bases shorter, with 11 bases between their ends. Worth noting for this clone: Its specific antigen is unknown. Nothing much larger sits one base from this clone, and base qualities are not available.

The CDR3 regions of human TCRbeta chains were subjected to immunosequencing. The authors' analysis ran thus. Repertoire TCRs were checked for matches against a reference library of SARS-CoV-2-specific TCRs that had been generated using the MIRA antigen-specificity platform. Breadth was defined as the fraction of unique TCRs that were SARS-CoV-2-associated, and depth was defined as the fraction of total T cells that were SARS-CoV-2-associated. Using the MIRA data, each spike-specific TCR was mapped to the spike region that the TCR reacts to and placed in a CD4 or CD8 class. Log10-transformed breadth and depth values were compared by one-way ANOVA with Sidak's multiple comparisons tests. This immuneACCESS table, as held by TCRdb, lists in-frame sequences with V and J called but not all clones. Of the missing ones, under half trace to an unresolved V gene in checked studies; the others have no known cause. That table is the source of V, J and clone size, and D and trimming were worked out from the DNA. This sample lists 250,000 or so clones; approximately 93% were detected once. Around 0.57% of the sample is in the top ten clones.

The material sequenced was peripheral blood, taken on day 0 of AZD1222 vaccination. The TCR was taken from an adult in good health. The sequence joins TRBV9 to TRBJ2-2, with the D gene not confidently named. The CDR3 is CASSWTSANTGELFF. The base sequence is TGTGCCAGCAGTTGGACGTCGGCGAACACCGGGGAGCTGTTTTTT.